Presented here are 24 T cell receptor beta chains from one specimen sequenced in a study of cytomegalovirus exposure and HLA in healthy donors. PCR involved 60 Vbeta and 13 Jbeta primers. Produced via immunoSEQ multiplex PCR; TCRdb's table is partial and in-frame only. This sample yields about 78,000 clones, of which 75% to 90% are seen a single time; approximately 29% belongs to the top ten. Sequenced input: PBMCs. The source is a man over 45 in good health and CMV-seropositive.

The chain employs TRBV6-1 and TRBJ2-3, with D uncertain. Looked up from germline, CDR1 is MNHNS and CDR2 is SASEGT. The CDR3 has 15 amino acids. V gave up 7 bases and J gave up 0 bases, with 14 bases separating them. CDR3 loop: CASKQATRSTDTQYF. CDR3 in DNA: TGTGCCAGCAAGCAGGCCACCCGTAGCACAGATACGCAGTATTTT.

The CDR3 nucleotides read TGCGCCAGCAGCCGGACAGGGGCCTACGAGCAGTACTTC. Its protein product is CASSRTGAYEQYF. The chain employs TRBV5-1 and TRBJ2-7; 9 nucleotides line up with TRBD1. V shed 4 bases and J 2 bases; nucleotides not matched to a gene: 1. Germline values: CDR1 SGHRS, CDR2 YFSETQ. The CDR3 sequence is 13 residues long.

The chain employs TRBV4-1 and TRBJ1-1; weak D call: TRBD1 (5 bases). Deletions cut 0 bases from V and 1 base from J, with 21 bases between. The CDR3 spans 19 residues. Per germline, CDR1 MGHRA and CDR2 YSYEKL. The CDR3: CASSQDRVSGGETNTEAFF. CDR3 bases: TGCGCCAGCAGCCAAGATAGGGTTTCGGGGGGTGAAACGAACACTGAAGCTTTCTTT.

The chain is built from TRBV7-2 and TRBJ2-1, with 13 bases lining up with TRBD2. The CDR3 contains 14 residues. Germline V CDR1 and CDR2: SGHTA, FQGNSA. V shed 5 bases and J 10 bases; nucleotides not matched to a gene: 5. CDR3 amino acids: CASSPPGLAGEQFF. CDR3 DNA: TGTGCCAGCAGCCCCCCGGGACTAGCGGGGGAGCAGTTCTTC.

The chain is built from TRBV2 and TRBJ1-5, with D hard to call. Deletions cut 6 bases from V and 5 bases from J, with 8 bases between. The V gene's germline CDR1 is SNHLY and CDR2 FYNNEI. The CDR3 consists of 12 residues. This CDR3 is CASSEGDQPQHF. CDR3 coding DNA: TGTGCCAGCAGCGAGGGAGATCAGCCCCAGCATTTT.

DNA of the CDR3: TGTGCCAGCAGTGTCTTGGACAGACAAGAGACCCAGTACTTC. Protein product: CASSVLDRQETQYF. This chain connects TRBV2 to TRBJ2-5; a possible D gene is TRBD1 (6 bases). Germline V gene lookup returns CDR1 SNHLY and CDR2 FYNNEI. V was cut by 4 bases and J by 2 bases, with 11 bases left in between. The CDR3 is 14 residues long.

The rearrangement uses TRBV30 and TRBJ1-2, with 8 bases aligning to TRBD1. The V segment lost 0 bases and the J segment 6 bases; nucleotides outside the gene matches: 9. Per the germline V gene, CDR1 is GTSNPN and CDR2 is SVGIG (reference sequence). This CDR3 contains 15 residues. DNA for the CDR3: TGTGCCTGGAGTGTACAACCAGGGGGCATGGATGGCTACACCTTC. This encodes CAWSVQPGGMDGYTF.

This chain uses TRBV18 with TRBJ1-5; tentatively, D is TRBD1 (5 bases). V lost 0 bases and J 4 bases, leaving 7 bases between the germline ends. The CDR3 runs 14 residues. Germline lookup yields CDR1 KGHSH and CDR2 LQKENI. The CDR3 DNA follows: TGTGCCAGCTCACCACCGGGGCGGAATCAGCCCCAGCATTTT. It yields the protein CASSPPGRNQPQHF. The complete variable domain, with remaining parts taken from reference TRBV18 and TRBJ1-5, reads NAGVMQNPRHLVRRRGQEARLRCSPMKGHSHVYWYRQLPEEGLKFMVYLQKENIIDESGMPKERFSAEFPKEGPSILRIQQVVRGDSAAYFCASSPPGRNQPQHFGDGTRLSIL.

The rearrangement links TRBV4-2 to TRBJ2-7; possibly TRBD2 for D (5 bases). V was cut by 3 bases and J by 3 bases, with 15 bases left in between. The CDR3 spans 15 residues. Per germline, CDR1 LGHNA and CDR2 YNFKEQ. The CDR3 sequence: CASSQDRNRDYEQYF. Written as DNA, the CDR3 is TGTGCCAGCAGCCAGGATCGAAACCGGGACTACGAGCAGTACTTC.

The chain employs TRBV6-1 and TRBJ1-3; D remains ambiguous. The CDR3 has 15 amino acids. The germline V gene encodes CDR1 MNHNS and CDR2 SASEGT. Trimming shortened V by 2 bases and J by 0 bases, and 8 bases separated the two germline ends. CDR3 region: CASSELAYSGNTIYF. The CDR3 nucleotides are TGTGCCAGCAGTGAACTGGCTTACTCTGGAAACACCATATATTTT.

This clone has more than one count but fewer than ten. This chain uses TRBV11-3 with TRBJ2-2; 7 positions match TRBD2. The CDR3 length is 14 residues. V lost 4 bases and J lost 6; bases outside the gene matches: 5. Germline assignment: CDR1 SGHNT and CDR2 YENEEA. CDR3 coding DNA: TGTGCCAGCAGCTCGGCGGGAGTGGCCGGGGAGCTGTTTTTT. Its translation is CASSSAGVAGELFF.

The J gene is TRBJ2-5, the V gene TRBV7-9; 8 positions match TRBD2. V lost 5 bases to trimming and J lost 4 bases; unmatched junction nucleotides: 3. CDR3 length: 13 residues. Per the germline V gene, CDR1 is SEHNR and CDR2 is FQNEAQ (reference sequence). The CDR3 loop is CASSREGRETQYF. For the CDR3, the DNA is TGTGCCAGCAGCCGGGAGGGCCGAGAGACCCAGTACTTC.

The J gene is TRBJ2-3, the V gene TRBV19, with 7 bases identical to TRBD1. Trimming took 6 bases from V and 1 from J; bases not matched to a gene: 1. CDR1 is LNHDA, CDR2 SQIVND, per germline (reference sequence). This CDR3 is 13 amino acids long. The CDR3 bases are TGTGCCAGTAGAGGGACAGGCACAGATACGCAGTATTTT. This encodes CASRGTGTDTQYF.

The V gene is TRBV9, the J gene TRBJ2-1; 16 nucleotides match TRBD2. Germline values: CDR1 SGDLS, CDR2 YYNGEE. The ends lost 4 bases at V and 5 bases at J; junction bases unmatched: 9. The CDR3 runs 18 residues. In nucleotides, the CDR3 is TGTGCCAGCAGCTATCCCGGGACTAGCGGGAGGGCCGACAATGAGCAGTTCTTC. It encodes CASSYPGTSGRADNEQFF.

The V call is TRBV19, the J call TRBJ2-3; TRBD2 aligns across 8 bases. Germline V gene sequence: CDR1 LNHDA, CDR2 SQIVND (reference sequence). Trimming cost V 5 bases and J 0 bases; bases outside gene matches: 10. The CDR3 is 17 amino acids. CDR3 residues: CASSPLFASGSTDTQYF. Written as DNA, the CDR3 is TGTGCCAGTAGTCCTCTTTTTGCTAGCGGGAGCACAGATACGCAGTATTTT.

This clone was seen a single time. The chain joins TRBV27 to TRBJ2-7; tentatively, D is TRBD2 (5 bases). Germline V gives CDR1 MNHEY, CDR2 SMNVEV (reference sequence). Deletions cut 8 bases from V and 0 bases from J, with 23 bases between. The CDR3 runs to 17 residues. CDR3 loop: CASELPRRGPLSYEQYF. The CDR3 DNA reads TGTGCCAGCGAGCTTCCCCGTCGGGGTCCCCTCTCCTACGAGCAGTACTTC.

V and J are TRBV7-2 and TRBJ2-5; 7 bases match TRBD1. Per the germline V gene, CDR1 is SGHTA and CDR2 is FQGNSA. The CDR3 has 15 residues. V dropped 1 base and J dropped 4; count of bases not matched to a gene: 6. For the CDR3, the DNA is TGTGCCAGCAGCTTAGAGGAGACAGGGCGAGAGACCCAGTACTTC. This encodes CASSLEETGRETQYF. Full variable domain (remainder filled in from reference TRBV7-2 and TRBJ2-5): GAGVSQSPSNKVTEKGKDVELRCDPISGHTALYWYRQSLGQGLEFLIYFQGNSAPDKSGLPSDRFSAERTGGSVSTLTIQRTQQEDSAVYLCASSLEETGRETQYFGPGTRLLVL.

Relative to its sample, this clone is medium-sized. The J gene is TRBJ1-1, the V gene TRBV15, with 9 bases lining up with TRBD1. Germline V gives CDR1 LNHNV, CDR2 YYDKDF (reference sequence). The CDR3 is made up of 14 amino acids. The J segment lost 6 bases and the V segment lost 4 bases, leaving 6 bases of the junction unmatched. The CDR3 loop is CATSIDRGIAEAFF. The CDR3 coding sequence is TGTGCCACCAGCATCGACAGGGGGATCGCTGAAGCTTTCTTT.

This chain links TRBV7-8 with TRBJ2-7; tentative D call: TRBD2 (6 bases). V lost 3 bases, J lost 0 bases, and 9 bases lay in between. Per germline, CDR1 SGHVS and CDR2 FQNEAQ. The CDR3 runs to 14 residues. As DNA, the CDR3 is TGTGCCAGCAGCTTGCGGGACTTCTCCTACGAGCAGTACTTC. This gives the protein CASSLRDFSYEQYF.

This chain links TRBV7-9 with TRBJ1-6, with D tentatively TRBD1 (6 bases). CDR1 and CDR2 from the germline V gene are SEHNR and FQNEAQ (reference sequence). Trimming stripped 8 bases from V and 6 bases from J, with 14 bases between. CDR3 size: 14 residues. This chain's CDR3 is CASGGGQLNSPLHF. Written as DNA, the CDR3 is TGTGCCAGCGGGGGGGGGCAGCTTAATTCACCCCTCCACTTT. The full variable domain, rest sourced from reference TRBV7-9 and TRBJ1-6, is DTGVSQNPRHKITKRGQNVTFRCDPISEHNRLYWYRQTLGQGPEFLTYFQNEAQLEKSRLLSDRFSAERPKGSFSTLEIQRTEQGDSAMYLCASGGGQLNSPLHFGNGTRLTVT.

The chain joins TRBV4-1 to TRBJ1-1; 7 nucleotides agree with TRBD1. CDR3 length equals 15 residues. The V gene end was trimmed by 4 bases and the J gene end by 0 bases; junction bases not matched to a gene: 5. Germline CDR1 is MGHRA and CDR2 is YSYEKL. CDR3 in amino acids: CASSPTGSMNTEAFF. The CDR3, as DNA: TGCGCCAGCAGCCCGACAGGGTCCATGAACACTGAAGCTTTCTTT.

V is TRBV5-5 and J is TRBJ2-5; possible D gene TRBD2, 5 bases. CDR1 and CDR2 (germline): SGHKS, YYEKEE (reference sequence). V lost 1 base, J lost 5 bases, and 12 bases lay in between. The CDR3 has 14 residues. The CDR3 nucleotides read TGTGCCAGCAGCTTGCCCTCCGGGGTGGAGACCCAGTACTTC. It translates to CASSLPSGVETQYF.

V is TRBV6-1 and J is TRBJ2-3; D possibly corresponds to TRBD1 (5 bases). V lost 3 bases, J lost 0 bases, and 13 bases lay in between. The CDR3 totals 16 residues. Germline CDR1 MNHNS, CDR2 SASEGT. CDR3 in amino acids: CASSDSRVSSTDTQYF. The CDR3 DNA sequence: TGTGCCAGCAGTGATAGCAGGGTTTCTAGCACAGATACGCAGTATTTT.

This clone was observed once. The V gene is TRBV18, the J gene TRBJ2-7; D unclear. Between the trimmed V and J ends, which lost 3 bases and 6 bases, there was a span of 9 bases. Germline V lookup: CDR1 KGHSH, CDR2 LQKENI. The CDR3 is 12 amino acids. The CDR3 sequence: CASSPGDGEQYF. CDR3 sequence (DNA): TGTGCCAGCTCACCGGGCGACGGCGAGCAGTACTTC.